This T cell receptor (beta chain) was obtained from a study of cytomegalovirus exposure and HLA in healthy donors. CDR3 length: 14 amino acids. V was pared by 0 bases and J by 8 bases, with 13 bases between. Germline values: CDR1 LGHNA, CDR2 YNFKEQ. 60 Vbeta and 13 Jbeta primers were used in PCR. Profiled with immunoSEQ multiplex PCR; TCRdb holds only in-frame clones, not every one. This sample has about 240,000 clones, with about 86% found just once. Sample: PBMCs. This sequence was found in a woman aged 60 to 75 in good health and CMV-seropositive. This chain joins TRBV4-2 and TRBJ1-2; possible D gene TRBD1, 5 bases. CDR3 sequence (DNA): TGTGCCAGCAGCCAAGATGGCAGGGATCGGGGCTACACCTTC. Its translation is CASSQDGRDRGYTF.